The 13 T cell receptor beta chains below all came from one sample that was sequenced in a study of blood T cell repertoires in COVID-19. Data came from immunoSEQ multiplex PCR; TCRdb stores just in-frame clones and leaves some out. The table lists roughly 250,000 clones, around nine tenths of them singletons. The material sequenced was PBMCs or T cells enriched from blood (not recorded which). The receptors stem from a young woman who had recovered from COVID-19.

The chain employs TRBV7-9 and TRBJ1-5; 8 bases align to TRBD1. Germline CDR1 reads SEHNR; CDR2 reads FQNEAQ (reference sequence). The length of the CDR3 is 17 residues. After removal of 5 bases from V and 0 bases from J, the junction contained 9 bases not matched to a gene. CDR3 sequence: CASSPGTGHDSNQPQHF. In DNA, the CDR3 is TGTGCCAGCAGCCCCGGGACAGGCCACGATAGCAATCAGCCCCAGCATTTT.

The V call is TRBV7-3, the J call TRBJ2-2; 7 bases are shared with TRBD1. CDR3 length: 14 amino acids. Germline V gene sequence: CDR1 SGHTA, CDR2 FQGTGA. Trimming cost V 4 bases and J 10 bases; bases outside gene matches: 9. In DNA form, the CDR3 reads TGTGCCAGCAGCTATTCCGGGACAGCCTCGGAGCTGTTTTTT. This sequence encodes CASSYSGTASELFF.

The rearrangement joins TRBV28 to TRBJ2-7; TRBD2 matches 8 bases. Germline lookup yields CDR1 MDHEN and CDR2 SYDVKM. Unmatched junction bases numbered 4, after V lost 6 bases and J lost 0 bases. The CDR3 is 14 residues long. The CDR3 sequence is CASSRSGSSYEQYF. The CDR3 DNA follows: TGTGCCAGCAGCCGCAGCGGGAGCTCCTACGAGCAGTACTTC. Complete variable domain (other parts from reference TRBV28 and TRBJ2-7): DVKVTQSSRYLVKRTGEKVFLECVQDMDHENMFWYRQDPGLGLRLIYFSYDVKMKEKGDIPEGYSVSREKKERFSLILESASTNQTSMYLCASSRSGSSYEQYFGPGTRLTVT.

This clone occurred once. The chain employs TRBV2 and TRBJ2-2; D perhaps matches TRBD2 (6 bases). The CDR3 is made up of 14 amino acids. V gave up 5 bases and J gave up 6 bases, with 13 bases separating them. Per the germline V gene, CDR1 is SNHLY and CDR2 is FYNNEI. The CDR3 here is CASSLGGGAGELFF. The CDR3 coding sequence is TGTGCCAGCAGTCTGGGCGGAGGGGCCGGGGAGCTGTTTTTT.

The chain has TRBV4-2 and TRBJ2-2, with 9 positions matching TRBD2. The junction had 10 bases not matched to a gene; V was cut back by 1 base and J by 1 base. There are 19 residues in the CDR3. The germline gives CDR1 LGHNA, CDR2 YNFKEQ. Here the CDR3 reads CASSQVASGTQGNTGELFF. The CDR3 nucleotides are TGTGCCAGCAGCCAAGTAGCTAGCGGGACCCAGGGGAACACCGGGGAGCTGTTTTTT.

CDR3 sequence: CASSEVERKDTGELFF. CDR3 DNA: TGTGCCAGCAGTGAAGTGGAGCGGAAAGATACCGGGGAGCTGTTTTTT. The chain recombines TRBV2 with TRBJ2-2, with a possible D match to TRBD2 (5 bases). Germline V lookup: CDR1 SNHLY, CDR2 FYNNEI. Trimming pared 1 base from V and 5 bases from J, leaving 14 bases between. This CDR3 spans 16 amino acids.

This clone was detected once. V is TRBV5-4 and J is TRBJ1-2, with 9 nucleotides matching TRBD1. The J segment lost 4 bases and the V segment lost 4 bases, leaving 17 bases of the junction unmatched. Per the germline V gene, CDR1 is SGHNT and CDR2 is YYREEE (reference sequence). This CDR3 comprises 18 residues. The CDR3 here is CASSRPGQGLLQGYGYTF. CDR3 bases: TGTGCCAGCAGCAGACCGGGACAGGGTCTTTTACAGGGCTATGGCTACACCTTC.

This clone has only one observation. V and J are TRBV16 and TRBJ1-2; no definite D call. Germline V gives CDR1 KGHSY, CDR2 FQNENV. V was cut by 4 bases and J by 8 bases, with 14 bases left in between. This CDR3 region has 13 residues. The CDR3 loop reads CASSPATARGYTF. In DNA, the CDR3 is TGTGCCAGCAGCCCAGCGACCGCCCGAGGCTACACCTTC.

In nucleotides, the CDR3 is TGTGCCAGCAGCTTAGGTCCTGGCGATACGCAGTATTTT. It encodes CASSLGPGDTQYF. The chain is built from TRBV7-3 and TRBJ2-3; D not resolved. Germline V gives CDR1 SGHTA, CDR2 FQGTGA. V lost 2 bases and J lost 6, with 9 bases in between. CDR3 length: 13 residues. Full variable domain (missing parts from reference TRBV7-3 and TRBJ2-3): GAGVSQTPSNKVTEKGKYVELRCDPISGHTALYWYRQSLGQGPEFLIYFQGTGAADDSGLPNDRFFAVRPEGSVSTLKIQRTERGDSAVYLCASSLGPGDTQYFGPGTRLTVL.

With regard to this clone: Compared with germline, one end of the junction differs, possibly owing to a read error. CDR3 in DNA: TGTGCCAGCAGTGACGGGGCTAGCGGGGGCTCCCGTTTGATCTTC. Translated: CASSDGASGGSRLIF. This chain links TRBV6-4 with TRBJ2-1; 10 nucleotides match TRBD2. This CDR3 spans 15 amino acids. The V gene's germline CDR1 is MRHNA and CDR2 SNTAGT.

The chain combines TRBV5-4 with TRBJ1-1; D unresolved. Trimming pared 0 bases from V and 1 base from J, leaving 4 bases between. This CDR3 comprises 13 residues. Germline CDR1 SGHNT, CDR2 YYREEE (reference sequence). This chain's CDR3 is CASSLARNTEAFF. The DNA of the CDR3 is TGTGCCAGCAGCTTGGCCAGGAACACTGAAGCTTTCTTT.

Here the CDR3 reads CASSQYGSGAQETQYF. The CDR3 bases are TGCGCCAGCAGCCAATACGGTAGCGGAGCCCAAGAGACCCAGTACTTC. This rearrangement joins TRBV4-1 to TRBJ2-5, with D possibly TRBD2 on 6 matching bases. The CDR3 loop spans 16 amino acids. Germline values: CDR1 MGHRA, CDR2 YSYEKL. Trimming stripped 2 bases from V and 1 base from J, with 14 bases between.

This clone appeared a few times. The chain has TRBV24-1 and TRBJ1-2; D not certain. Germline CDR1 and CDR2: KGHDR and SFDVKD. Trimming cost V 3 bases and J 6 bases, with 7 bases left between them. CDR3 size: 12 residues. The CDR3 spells CATSDEGHGYTF. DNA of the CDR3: TGTGCCACCAGTGATGAGGGTCATGGCTACACCTTC.